This paragraph reports one TCR beta chain. Its cognate antigen is unknown. Trimming took 3 bases from V and 1 from J; bases not matched to a gene: 2. Looked up from germline, CDR1 is SNHLY and CDR2 is FYNNEI. The CDR3 extends over 14 amino acids. The sample comes from a study of T-cell memory formation after mild COVID-19. Regarding the study as a whole: Cross-reactive memory apparently joined, as some responding clones appeared in pre-infection memory. What remained unconfirmed was the SARS-CoV-2 specificity of second-wave clones peaking on day 37.

It was 5'RACE with constant-segment primers that produced the TCR alpha and TCR beta cDNA libraries, which carried sample barcodes and UMIs. A single record per CDR3 protein comes from TCRdb applying MiXCR to the 5' RACE reads. The sample lists 100,000 to 150,000 distinct CDR3 sequences, 15% to 20% occurring once. The sequence came from an adult woman who had mild COVID-19 (a few samples of this study predate the infection). Cell type and time point are not known. Sequenced sample: PBMCs or a T cell subset sorted from them (not recorded which). The genes are TRBV2 and TRBJ2-7, with TRBD1 matching 8 bases. CDR3 loop: CASSEGQESYEQYF. The CDR3 bases are TGTGCCAGCAGTGAGGGACAGGAATCCTACGAGCAGTACTTC.